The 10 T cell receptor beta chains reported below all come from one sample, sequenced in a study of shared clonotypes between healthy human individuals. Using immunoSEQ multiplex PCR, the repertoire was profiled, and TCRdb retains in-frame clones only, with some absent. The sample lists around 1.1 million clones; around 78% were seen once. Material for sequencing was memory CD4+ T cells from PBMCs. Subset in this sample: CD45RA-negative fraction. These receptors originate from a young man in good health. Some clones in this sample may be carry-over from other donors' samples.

In DNA form, the CDR3 reads TGTGCCAGTATGGACGAGACTGGGAGCTCTGGAAACACCATATATTTT. It encodes CASMDETGSSGNTIYF. This chain uses TRBV19 with TRBJ1-3; unclear D gene. CDR1 is LNHDA and CDR2 is SQIVND in the germline V gene (reference sequence). This CDR3 is 16 amino acids long. Trimming left V 7 bases short and J 0 bases short, with 16 bases between.

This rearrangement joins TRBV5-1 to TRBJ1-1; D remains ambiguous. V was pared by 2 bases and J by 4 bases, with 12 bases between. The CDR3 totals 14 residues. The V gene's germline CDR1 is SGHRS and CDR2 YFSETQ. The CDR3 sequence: CASSFVSGGTEAFF. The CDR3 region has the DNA TGCGCCAGCAGCTTCGTCAGCGGTGGCACTGAAGCTTTCTTT. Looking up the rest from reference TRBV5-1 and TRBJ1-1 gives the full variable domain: KAGVTQTPRYLIKTRGQQVTLSCSPISGHRSVSWYQQTPGQGLQFLFEYFSETQRNKGNFPGRFSGRQFSNSRSEMNVSTLELGDSALYLCASSFVSGGTEAFFGQGTRLTVV.

The CDR3 DNA sequence: TGTGCCAGCAGCTTATTGGTCCGGGGCGATGAGCAGTTCTTC. Its translation: CASSLLVRGDEQFF. The chain links TRBV7-3 to TRBJ2-1; D could derive from TRBD1 or TRBD2 (5 bases each). From germline, CDR1 is SGHTA and CDR2 FQGTGA. This CDR3 contains 14 residues. The ends were cut back, 2 bases at V and 8 bases at J, with 13 bases in the middle.

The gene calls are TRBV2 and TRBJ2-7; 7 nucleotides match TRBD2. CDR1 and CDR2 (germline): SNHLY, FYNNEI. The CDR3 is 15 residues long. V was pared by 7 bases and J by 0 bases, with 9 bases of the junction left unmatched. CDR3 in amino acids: CASTTVGGDSYEQYF. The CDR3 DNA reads TGTGCCAGCACCACGGTGGGAGGGGACTCCTACGAGCAGTACTTC.

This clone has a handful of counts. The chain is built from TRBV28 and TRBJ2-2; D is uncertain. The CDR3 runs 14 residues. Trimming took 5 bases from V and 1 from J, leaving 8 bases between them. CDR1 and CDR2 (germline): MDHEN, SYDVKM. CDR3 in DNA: TGTGCCAGCAGTATACCCCAGAACACCGGGGAGCTGTTTTTT. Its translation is CASSIPQNTGELFF.

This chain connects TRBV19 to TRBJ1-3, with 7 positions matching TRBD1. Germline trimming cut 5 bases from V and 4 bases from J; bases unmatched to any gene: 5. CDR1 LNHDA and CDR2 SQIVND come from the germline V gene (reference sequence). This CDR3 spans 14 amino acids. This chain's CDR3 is CASSSSDRGNTIYF. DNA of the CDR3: TGTGCCAGTAGTTCCTCGGACAGGGGAAACACCATATATTTT.

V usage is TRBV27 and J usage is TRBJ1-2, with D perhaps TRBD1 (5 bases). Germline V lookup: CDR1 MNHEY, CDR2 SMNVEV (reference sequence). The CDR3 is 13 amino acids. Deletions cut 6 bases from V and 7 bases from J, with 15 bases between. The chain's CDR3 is CASREGSLLGYTF. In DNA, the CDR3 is TGTGCCAGCAGGGAGGGGTCCCTGCTTGGCTACACCTTC.

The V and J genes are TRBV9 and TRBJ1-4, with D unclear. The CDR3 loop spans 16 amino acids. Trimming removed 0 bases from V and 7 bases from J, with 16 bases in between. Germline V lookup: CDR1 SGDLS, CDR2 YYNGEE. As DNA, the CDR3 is TGTGCCAGCAGCGTAGCAGATGGGCAACGGGTTGAAAAACTGTTTTTT. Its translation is CASSVADGQRVEKLFF.

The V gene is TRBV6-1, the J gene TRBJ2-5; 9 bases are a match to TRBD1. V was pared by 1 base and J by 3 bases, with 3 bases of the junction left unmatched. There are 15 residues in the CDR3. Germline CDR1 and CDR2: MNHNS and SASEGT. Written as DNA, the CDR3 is TGTGCCAGCAGTGAAGGGACAGGGGATAAAGAGACCCAGTACTTC. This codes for CASSEGTGDKETQYF.

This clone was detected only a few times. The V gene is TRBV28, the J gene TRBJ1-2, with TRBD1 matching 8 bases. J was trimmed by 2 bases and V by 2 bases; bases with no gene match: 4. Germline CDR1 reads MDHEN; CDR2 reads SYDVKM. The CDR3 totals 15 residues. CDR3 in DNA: TGTGCCAGCAGTTTACAGGGGGCCTACAACTATGGCTACACCTTC. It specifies CASSLQGAYNYGYTF.